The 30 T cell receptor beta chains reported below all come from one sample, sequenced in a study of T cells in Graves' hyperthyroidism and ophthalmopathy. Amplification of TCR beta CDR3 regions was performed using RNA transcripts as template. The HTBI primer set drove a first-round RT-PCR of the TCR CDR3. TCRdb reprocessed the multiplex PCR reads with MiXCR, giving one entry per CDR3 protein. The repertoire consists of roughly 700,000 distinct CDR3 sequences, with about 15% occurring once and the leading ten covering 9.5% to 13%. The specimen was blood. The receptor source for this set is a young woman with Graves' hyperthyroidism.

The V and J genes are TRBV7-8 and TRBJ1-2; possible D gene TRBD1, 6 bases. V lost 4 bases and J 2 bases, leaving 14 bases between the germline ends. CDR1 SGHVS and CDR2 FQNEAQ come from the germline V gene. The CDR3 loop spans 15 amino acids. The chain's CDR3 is CASSSTLTGNYGYTF. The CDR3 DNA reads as TGTGCCAGCAGCTCAACTCTGACAGGAAACTATGGCTACACCTTC.

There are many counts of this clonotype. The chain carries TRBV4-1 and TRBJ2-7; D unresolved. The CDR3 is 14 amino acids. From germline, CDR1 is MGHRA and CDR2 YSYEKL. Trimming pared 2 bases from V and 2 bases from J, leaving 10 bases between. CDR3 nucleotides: TGCGCCAGCAGCCAAACCTACGGAACCTACGAGCAGTACTTC. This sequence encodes CASSQTYGTYEQYF.

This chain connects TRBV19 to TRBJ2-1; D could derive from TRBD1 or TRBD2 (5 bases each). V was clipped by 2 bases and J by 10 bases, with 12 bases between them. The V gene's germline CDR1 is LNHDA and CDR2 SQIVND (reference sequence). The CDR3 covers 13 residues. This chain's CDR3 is CASSIRPRDEQFF. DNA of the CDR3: TGTGCCAGTAGTATACGGCCACGGGACGAGCAGTTCTTC.

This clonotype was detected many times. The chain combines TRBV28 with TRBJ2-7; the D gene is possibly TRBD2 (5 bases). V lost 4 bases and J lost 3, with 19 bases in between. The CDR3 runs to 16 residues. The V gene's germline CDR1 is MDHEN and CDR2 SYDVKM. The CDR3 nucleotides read TGTGCCAGCAGTTCGTTGTCGGGGTCCAAAATCTACGAGCAGTACTTC. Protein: CASSSLSGSKIYEQYF.

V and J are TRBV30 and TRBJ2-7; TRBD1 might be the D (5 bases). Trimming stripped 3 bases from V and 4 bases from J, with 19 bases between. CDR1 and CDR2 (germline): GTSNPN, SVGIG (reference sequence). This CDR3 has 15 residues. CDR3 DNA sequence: TGTGCCTGGAGCCTGGCTGGGGCGACCCCTTACGAGCAGTACTTC. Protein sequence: CAWSLAGATPYEQYF.

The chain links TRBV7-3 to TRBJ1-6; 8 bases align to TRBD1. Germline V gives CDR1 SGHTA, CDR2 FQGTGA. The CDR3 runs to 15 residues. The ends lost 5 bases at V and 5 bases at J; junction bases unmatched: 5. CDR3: CASSLGTGHNSPLHF. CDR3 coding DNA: TGTGCCAGCAGCCTAGGGACAGGCCATAATTCACCCCTCCACTTT.

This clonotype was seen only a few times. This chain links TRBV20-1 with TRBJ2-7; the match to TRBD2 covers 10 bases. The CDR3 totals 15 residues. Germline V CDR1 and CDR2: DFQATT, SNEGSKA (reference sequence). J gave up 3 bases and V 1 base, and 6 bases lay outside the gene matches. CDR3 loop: CSARAGTSDFYEQYF. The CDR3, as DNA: TGCAGTGCTAGAGCAGGGACTAGCGACTTCTACGAGCAGTACTTC.

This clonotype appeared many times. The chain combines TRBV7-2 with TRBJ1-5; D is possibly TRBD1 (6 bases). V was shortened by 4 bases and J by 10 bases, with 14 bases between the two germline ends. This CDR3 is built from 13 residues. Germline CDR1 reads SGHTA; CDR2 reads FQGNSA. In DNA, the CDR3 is TGTGCCAGCAGCTGGACCCTGGACAGTCCCCAGCATTTT. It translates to CASSWTLDSPQHF.

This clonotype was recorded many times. The CDR3 DNA reads TGTGCCAGCAGCTTATCTCCCGGGACAGGGACCTACGAGCAGTACTTC. Translating gives CASSLSPGTGTYEQYF. The genes are TRBV7-9 and TRBJ2-7, with 9 positions matching TRBD1. The junction had 7 bases not matched to a gene; V was cut back by 2 bases and J by 2 bases. Looked up from germline, CDR1 is SEHNR and CDR2 is FQNEAQ (reference sequence). The CDR3 runs to 16 residues.

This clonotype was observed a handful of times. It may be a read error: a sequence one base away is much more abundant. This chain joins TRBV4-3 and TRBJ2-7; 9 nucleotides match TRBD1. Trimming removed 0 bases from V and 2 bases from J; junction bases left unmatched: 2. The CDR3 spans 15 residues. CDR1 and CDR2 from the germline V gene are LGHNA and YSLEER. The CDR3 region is CASSQDGTGTYEQYF. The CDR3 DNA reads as TGCGCCAGCAGCCAAGATGGGACAGGGACCTACGAGCAGTACTTC.

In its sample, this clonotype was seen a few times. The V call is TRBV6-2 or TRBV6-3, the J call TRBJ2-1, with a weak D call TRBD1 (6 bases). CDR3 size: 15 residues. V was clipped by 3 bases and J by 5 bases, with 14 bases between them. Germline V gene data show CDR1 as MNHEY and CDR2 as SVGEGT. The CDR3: CASSYATGQHNEQFF. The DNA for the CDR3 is TGTGCCAGCAGTTATGCGACTGGACAGCACAATGAGCAGTTCTTC.

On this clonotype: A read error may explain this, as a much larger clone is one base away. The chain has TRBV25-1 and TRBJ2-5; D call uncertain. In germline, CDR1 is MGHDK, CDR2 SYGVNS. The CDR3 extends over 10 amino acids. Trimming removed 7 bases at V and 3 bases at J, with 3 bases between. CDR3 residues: CASTKETQYF. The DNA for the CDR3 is TGTGCCAGCACGAAAGAGACCCAGTACTTC. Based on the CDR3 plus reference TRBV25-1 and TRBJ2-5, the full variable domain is EADIYQTPRYLVIGTGKKITLECSQTMGHDKMYWYQQDPGMELHLIHYSYGVNSTEKGDLSSESTVSRIRTEHFPLTLESARPSHTSQYLCASTKETQYFGPGTRLLVL.

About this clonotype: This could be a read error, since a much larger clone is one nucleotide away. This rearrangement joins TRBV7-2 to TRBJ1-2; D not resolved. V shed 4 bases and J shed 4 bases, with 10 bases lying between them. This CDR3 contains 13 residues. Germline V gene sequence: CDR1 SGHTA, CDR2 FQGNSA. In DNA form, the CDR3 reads TGTGCCAGCAGCTCCCAAACTAGCTATGGCTACACCTTC. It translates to CASSSQTSYGYTF.

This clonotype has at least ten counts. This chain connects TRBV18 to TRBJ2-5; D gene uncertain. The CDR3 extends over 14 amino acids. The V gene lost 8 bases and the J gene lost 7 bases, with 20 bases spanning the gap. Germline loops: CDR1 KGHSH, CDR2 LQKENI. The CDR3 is CASRFDSPSGTQYF. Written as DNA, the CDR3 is TGTGCCAGCCGTTTTGACTCGCCAAGTGGGACCCAGTACTTC.

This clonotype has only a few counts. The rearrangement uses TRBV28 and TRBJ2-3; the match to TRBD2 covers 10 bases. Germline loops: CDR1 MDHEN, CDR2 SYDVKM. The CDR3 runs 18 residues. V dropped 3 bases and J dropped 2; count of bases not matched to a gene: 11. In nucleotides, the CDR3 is TGTGCCAGCAGTTTCCCGGCTAGCGGGAGAATTGACACAGATACGCAGTATTTT. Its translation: CASSFPASGRIDTDTQYF.

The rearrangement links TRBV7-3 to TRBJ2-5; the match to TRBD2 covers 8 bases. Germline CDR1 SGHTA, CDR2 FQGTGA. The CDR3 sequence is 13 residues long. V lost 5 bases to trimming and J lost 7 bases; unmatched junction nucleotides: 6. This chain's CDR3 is CASSPGLARTQYF. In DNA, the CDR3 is TGTGCCAGCAGCCCTGGACTAGCAAGGACCCAGTACTTC.

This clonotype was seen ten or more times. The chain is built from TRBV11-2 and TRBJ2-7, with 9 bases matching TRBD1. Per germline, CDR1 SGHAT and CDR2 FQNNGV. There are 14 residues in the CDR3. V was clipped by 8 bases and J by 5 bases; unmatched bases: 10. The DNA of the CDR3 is TGTGCCAGCCAGAGGGAGACAGGGGGAAACGAGCAGTACTTC. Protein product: CASQRETGGNEQYF.

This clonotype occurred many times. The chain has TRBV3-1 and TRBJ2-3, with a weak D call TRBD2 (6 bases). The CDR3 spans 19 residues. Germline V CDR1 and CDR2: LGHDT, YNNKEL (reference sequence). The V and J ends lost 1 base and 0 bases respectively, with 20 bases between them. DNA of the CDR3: TGTGCCAGCAGCCAAGGAGGGTTAAGCGGAGGGCCTAGCACAGATACGCAGTATTTT. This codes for CASSQGGLSGGPSTDTQYF.

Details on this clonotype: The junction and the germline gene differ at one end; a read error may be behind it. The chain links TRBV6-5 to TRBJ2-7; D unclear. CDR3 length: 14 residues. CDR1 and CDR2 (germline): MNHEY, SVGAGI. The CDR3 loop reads CASSNSGLTYEQYF. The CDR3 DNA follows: TGTGCCAGCAGTAACTCTGGGCTTACCTACGAGCAGTACTTC.

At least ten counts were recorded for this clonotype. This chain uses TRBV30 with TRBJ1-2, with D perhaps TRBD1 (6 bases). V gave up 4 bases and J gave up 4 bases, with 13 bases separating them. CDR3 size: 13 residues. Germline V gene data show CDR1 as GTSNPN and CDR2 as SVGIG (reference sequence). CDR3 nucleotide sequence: TGTGCCTGGACTACTTACAGGGCCTATGGCTACACCTTC. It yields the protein CAWTTYRAYGYTF.

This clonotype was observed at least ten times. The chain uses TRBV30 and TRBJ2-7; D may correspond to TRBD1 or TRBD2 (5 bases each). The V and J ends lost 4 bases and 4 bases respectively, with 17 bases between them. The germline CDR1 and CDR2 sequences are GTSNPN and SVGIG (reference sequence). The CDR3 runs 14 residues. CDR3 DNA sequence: TGTGCCTGGACGGGACCGGGACGGCCGTACGAGCAGTACTTC. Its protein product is CAWTGPGRPYEQYF.

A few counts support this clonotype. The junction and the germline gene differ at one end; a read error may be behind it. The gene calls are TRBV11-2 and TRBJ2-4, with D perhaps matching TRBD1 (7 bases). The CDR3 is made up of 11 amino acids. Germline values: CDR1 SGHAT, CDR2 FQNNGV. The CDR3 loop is CASSGGGPAHF. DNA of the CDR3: TGTGCCAGCAGCGGAGGGGGCCCCGCACACTTC.

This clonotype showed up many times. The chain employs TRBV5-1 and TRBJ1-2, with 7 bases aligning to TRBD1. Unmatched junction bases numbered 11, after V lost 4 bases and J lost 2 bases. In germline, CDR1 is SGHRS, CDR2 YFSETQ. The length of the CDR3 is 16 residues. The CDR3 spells CASSLPSTGRNYGYTF. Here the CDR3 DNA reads TGCGCCAGCAGCCTACCGTCGACAGGGAGAAACTATGGCTACACCTTC.

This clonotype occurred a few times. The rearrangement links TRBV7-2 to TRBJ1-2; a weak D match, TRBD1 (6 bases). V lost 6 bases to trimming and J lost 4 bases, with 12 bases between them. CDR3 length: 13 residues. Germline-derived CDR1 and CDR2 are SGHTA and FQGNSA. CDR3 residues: CASRGQGGYGYTF. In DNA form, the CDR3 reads TGTGCCAGCAGGGGTCAAGGGGGCTATGGCTACACCTTC.

This CDR3 reads CASSVVPAYPYEQYF. The CDR3 bases are TGTGCCAGCAGCGTAGTCCCGGCCTACCCCTACGAGCAGTACTTC. The chain recombines TRBV9 with TRBJ2-7; D call uncertain. V was trimmed by 0 bases and J by 2 bases, leaving 12 bases between them. CDR3 size: 15 residues. Germline values: CDR1 SGDLS, CDR2 YYNGEE.

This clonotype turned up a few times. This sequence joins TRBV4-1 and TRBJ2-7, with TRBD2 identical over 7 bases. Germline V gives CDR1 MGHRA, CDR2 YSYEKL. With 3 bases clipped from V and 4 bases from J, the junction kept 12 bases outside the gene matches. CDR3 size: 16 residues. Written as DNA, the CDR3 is TGCGCCAGCAGCCACGAAGTGGGTGGGGGGGGATACGAGCAGTACTTC. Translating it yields CASSHEVGGGGYEQYF.

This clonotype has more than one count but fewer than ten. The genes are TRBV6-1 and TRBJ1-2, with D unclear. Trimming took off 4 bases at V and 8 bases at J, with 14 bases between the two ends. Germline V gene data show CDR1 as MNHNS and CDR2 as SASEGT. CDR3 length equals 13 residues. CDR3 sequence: CASSAARAGGYTF. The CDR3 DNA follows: TGTGCCAGCAGTGCCGCGAGGGCTGGAGGCTACACCTTC.

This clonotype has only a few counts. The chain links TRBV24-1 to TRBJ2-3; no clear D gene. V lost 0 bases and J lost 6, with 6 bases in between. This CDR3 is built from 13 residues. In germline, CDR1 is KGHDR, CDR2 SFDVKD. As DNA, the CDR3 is TGTGCCACCAGTGATTTGCCCCCGGATACGCAGTATTTT. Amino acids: CATSDLPPDTQYF.

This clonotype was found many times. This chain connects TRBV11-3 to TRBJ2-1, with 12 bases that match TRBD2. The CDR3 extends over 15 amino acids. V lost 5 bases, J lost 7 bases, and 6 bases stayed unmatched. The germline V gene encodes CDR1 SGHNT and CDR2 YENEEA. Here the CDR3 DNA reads TGTGCCAGCAGCGCCCGACTAGCGGGAGTGAATGAGCAGTTCTTC. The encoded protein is CASSARLAGVNEQFF.

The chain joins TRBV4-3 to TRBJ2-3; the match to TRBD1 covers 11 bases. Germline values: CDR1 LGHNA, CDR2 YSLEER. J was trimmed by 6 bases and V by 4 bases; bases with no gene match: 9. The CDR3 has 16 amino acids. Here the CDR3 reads CASSRLDRGHGDTQYF. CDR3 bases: TGCGCCAGCAGCCGCCTGGACAGGGGGCATGGCGATACGCAGTATTTT.